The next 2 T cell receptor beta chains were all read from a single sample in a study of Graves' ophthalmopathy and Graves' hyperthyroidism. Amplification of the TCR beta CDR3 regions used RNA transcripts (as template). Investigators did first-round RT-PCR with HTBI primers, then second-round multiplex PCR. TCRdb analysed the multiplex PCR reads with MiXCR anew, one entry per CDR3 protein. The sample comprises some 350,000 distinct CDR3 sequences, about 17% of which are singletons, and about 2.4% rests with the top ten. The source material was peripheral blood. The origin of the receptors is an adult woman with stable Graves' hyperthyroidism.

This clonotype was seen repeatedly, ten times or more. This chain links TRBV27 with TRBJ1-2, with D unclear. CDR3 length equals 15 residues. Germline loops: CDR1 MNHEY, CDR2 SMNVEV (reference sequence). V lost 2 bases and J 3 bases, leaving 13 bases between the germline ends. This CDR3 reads CASSLTRSADYGYTF. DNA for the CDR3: TGTGCCAGCAGTTTAACCCGGTCTGCCGACTATGGCTACACCTTC.

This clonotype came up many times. CDR3 sequence: CASSQDRVAGGPGANVLTF. CDR3 DNA: TGCGCCAGCAGCCAAGATCGTGTAGCGGGAGGCCCTGGGGCCAACGTCCTGACTTTC. The chain combines TRBV4-1 with TRBJ2-6, with 10 bases fitting TRBD2. The germline V gene has CDR1 MGHRA and CDR2 YSYEKL. V was pared by 0 bases and J by 2 bases, with 7 bases of the junction left unmatched. The CDR3 has 19 residues.